Each of the 32 T cell receptor beta chains below was sequenced from the same sample in a study of blood T cell repertoires in COVID-19. Sequenced by immunoSEQ multiplex PCR; TCRdb stores in-frame clones only, minus some. This sample yields some 42,000 clones, of which roughly 92% are seen a single time; about a tenth belongs to the top ten. Sequenced sample: peripheral blood. These receptors came from a man aged 45-65 years with active COVID-19.

This clone was detected only a few times. The chain uses TRBV7-8 and TRBJ1-5; TRBD1 might be the D (5 bases). V was shortened by 5 bases and J by 2 bases, with 13 bases between the two germline ends. CDR1 SGHVS and CDR2 FQNEAQ come from the germline V gene. This CDR3 has 15 amino acids. CDR3 in amino acids: CASSPQGFGNQPQHF. DNA for the CDR3: TGTGCCAGCAGCCCCCAGGGATTTGGCAATCAGCCCCAGCATTTT.

The rearrangement links TRBV7-9 to TRBJ1-6, with 8 bases fitting TRBD1. The CDR3 spans 16 residues. The V segment lost 5 bases and the J segment 6 bases; nucleotides outside the gene matches: 9. Germline CDR1 SEHNR, CDR2 FQNEAQ (reference sequence). DNA for the CDR3: TGTGCCAGCAGCGCGGGCTGGACAGGGTCTAATTCACCCCTCCACTTT. Its translation is CASSAGWTGSNSPLHF.

The chain is built from TRBV28 and TRBJ1-1; D may be TRBD1 (5 bases). This CDR3 spans 15 amino acids. The germline CDR1 and CDR2 sequences are MDHEN and SYDVKM. Between the trimmed V and J ends, which lost 2 bases and 0 bases, there was a span of 10 bases. The chain's CDR3 is CASSLGGVMNTEAFF. The CDR3 bases are TGTGCCAGCAGTTTAGGAGGGGTCATGAACACTGAAGCTTTCTTT.

The V and J genes are TRBV28 and TRBJ2-3; 9 nucleotides match TRBD1. The CDR3 covers 15 residues. Looked up from germline, CDR1 is MDHEN and CDR2 is SYDVKM. Trimming took 4 bases from V and 6 from J; bases not matched to a gene: 8. The CDR3 loop reads CASSSSGTGSDTQYF. CDR3 nucleotides: TGTGCCAGCAGTTCGTCGGGGACAGGGAGTGATACGCAGTATTTT.

The chain is built from TRBV7-2 and TRBJ1-2, with 7 bases matching TRBD1. Germline trimming cut 7 bases from V and 0 bases from J; bases unmatched to any gene: 5. The CDR3 sequence is 14 residues long. Germline V gives CDR1 SGHTA, CDR2 FQGNSA. The CDR3, as DNA: TGTGCCAGCACCCCTCAGGGGGCTAACTATGGCTACACCTTC. It codes for CASTPQGANYGYTF.

The count of this clone is one. V is TRBV7-3 and J is TRBJ2-1; D possibly corresponds to TRBD1 (5 bases). Germline loops: CDR1 SGHTA, CDR2 FQGTGA. The CDR3 sequence is 13 residues long. Trimming cost V 2 bases and J 7 bases, with 9 bases left between them. The CDR3 DNA reads as TGTGCCAGCAGCTTAGGGGCAATAAATGAGCAGTTCTTC. Translating it yields CASSLGAINEQFF. The complete variable domain, with remaining parts taken from reference TRBV7-3 and TRBJ2-1, reads GAGVSQTPSNKVTEKGKYVELRCDPISGHTALYWYRQSLGQGPEFLIYFQGTGAADDSGLPNDRFFAVRPEGSVSTLKIQRTERGDSAVYLCASSLGAINEQFFGPGTRLTVL.

This chain links TRBV5-1 with TRBJ2-5; 11 bases fit TRBD1. This CDR3 is 14 amino acids long. Trimming cost V 4 bases and J 4 bases; bases outside gene matches: 3. The germline V gene encodes CDR1 SGHRS and CDR2 YFSETQ. In nucleotides, the CDR3 is TGCGCCAGCAGCACCGGGACAGGGGGAGAGACCCAGTACTTC. This gives the protein CASSTGTGGETQYF.

V usage is TRBV14 and J usage is TRBJ2-3; the match to TRBD2 covers 12 bases. Germline CDR1 and CDR2: SGHDN and FVKESK. This CDR3 has 16 residues. The V segment lost 6 bases and the J segment 4 bases; nucleotides outside the gene matches: 8. DNA of the CDR3: TGTGCCAGCAGGCAGACTAGCGGGAGTGACGCAGATACGCAGTATTTT. The encoded protein is CASRQTSGSDADTQYF.

V is TRBV5-1 and J is TRBJ2-7; 7 bases line up with TRBD2. The CDR3 is 15 amino acids. V gave up 4 bases and J gave up 0 bases; unmatched junction bases: 7. Looked up from germline, CDR1 is SGHRS and CDR2 is YFSETQ. In DNA form, the CDR3 reads TGCGCCAGCAGCCCCTTGGGGGGGAGCTCCTACGAGCAGTACTTC. Translated: CASSPLGGSSYEQYF.

The chain uses TRBV30 and TRBJ2-1; a weak D match, TRBD2 (7 bases). The CDR3 sequence is 13 residues long. Trimming removed 3 bases from V and 9 bases from J, with 15 bases in between. Germline loops: CDR1 GTSNPN, CDR2 SVGIG (reference sequence). CDR3 in amino acids: CAWRTVGGGEQFF. The CDR3 DNA reads as TGTGCCTGGAGAACAGTGGGAGGGGGTGAGCAGTTCTTC. The variable domain in full, completed from reference TRBV30 and TRBJ2-1, reads SQTIHQWPATLVQPVGSPLSLECTVEGTSNPNLYWYRQAAGRGLQLLFYSVGIGQISSEVPQNLSASRPQDRQFILSSKKLLLSDSGFYLCAWRTVGGGEQFFGPGTRLTVL.

The rearrangement uses TRBV2 and TRBJ1-1; the D is unclear. Germline CDR1 and CDR2: SNHLY and FYNNEI. Trimming removed 8 bases from V and 6 bases from J, with 10 bases in between. This CDR3 comprises 11 residues. In nucleotides, the CDR3 is TGTGCCAGCGGTAGCACGGCTGAAGCTTTCTTT. As protein: CASGSTAEAFF.

V gene TRBV25-1 combines with J gene TRBJ1-4, with D perhaps matching TRBD1 (6 bases). Germline CDR1 reads MGHDK; CDR2 reads SYGVNS. The CDR3 has 15 amino acids. The germline V and J ends were trimmed by 5 bases and 7 bases, with 17 bases remaining between them. The CDR3 coding sequence is TGTGCCAGCAGTCCCCGGACAGCCACGGGTGAAAAACTGTTTTTT. This encodes CASSPRTATGEKLFF.

The chain joins TRBV7-3 to TRBJ2-3; 9 nucleotides align to TRBD2. Germline CDR1 SGHTA, CDR2 FQGTGA. The CDR3 runs to 14 residues. The V segment lost 5 bases and the J segment 4 bases; nucleotides outside the gene matches: 4. The CDR3 DNA reads TGTGCCAGCAGCCCGGGACTAGCCTCAGATACGCAGTATTTT. Its protein product is CASSPGLASDTQYF.

V and J are TRBV9 and TRBJ2-5, with a weak D call TRBD1 (6 bases). The CDR3 sequence is 14 residues long. CDR1 is SGDLS, CDR2 YYNGEE, per germline. With 6 bases removed from V and 4 bases from J, the gap between germline ends came to 16 bases. This CDR3 reads CASTPGVGGETQYF. In DNA form, the CDR3 reads TGTGCCAGCACCCCCGGGGTAGGGGGAGAGACCCAGTACTTC.

The chain combines TRBV7-9 with TRBJ1-4; 7 bases align to TRBD1. The CDR3 totals 13 residues. The V gene's germline CDR1 is SEHNR and CDR2 FQNEAQ (reference sequence). The trim removed 4 bases at V and 6 bases at J, leaving 2 bases unmatched. In nucleotides, the CDR3 is TGTGCCAGCAGCTGGGGACAGCATGAAAAACTGTTTTTT. Amino acids: CASSWGQHEKLFF.

The chain employs TRBV11-3 and TRBJ2-5, with 8 bases that match TRBD1. J gave up 3 bases and V 4 bases, and 1 base lay outside the gene matches. Germline V gives CDR1 SGHNT, CDR2 YENEEA. The CDR3 is made up of 13 amino acids. This chain's CDR3 is CASSSTGEETQYF. The CDR3 bases are TGTGCCAGCAGCTCGACAGGGGAAGAGACCCAGTACTTC.

The rearrangement joins TRBV3-1 (or the pseudogene TRBV3-2) to TRBJ2-1; TRBD2 is a possible D gene (6 bases). CDR3 length: 14 residues. Looked up from germline, CDR1 is LGHDT and CDR2 is YNNKEL (reference sequence). Trimming cost V 1 base and J 10 bases, with 14 bases left between them. The CDR3 nucleotides read TGTGCCAGCAGCCAAGGGTGGCGGGAACGGGAGCAGTTCTTC. It yields the protein CASSQGWREREQFF.

This clone occurred once. The chain uses TRBV7-9 and TRBJ2-6; no clear D. The V end lost 7 bases, the J end lost 3 bases, and 7 bases lay between the germline ends. The CDR3 covers 13 residues. From germline, CDR1 is SEHNR and CDR2 FQNEAQ (reference sequence). This CDR3 reads CASTLVGANVLTF. DNA for the CDR3: TGTGCCAGCACTCTCGTTGGGGCCAACGTCCTGACTTTC.

V usage is TRBV30 and J usage is TRBJ1-2; unclear D gene. Germline V CDR1 and CDR2: GTSNPN, SVGIG (reference sequence). This CDR3 comprises 13 residues. V lost 8 bases and J lost 6, with 19 bases in between. The chain's CDR3 is CAREGLSPHGYTF. CDR3 nucleotides: TGTGCCCGAGAGGGATTGTCACCCCATGGCTACACCTTC.

CDR3: CAWTWGRGRNEQFF. CDR3 coding DNA: TGTGCCTGGACGTGGGGGAGGGGAAGAAATGAGCAGTTCTTC. V gene TRBV30 combines with J gene TRBJ2-1; 7 bases are a match to TRBD2. The V segment lost 4 bases and the J segment 7 bases; nucleotides outside the gene matches: 10. The CDR3 covers 14 residues. Germline CDR1 is GTSNPN and CDR2 is SVGIG (reference sequence). The complete variable domain, with remaining parts taken from reference TRBV30 and TRBJ2-1, reads SQTIHQWPATLVQPVGSPLSLECTVEGTSNPNLYWYRQAAGRGLQLLFYSVGIGQISSEVPQNLSASRPQDRQFILSSKKLLLSDSGFYLCAWTWGRGRNEQFFGPGTRLTVL.

The genes are TRBV11-3 and TRBJ1-1; weak D call: TRBD1 (6 bases). The CDR3 covers 13 residues. The germline V and J ends were trimmed by 5 bases and 5 bases, with 12 bases remaining between them. Germline CDR1 SGHNT, CDR2 YENEEA. CDR3 sequence reads: CASSRGAVTEAFF. CDR3 sequence (DNA): TGTGCCAGCAGCCGGGGGGCCGTGACTGAAGCTTTCTTT.

The chain employs TRBV7-9 and TRBJ1-6, with D perhaps TRBD1 (6 bases). Trimming left V 1 base short and J 0 bases short, with 10 bases between. The CDR3 totals 17 residues. Per the germline V gene, CDR1 is SEHNR and CDR2 is FQNEAQ (reference sequence). CDR3 amino acids: CASSLGGQSSYNSPLHF. The CDR3 coding sequence is TGTGCCAGCAGCTTAGGCGGACAGAGCTCCTATAATTCACCCCTCCACTTT. Complete variable domain (other parts from reference TRBV7-9 and TRBJ1-6): DTGVSQNPRHKITKRGQNVTFRCDPISEHNRLYWYRQTLGQGPEFLTYFQNEAQLEKSRLLSDRFSAERPKGSFSTLEIQRTEQGDSAMYLCASSLGGQSSYNSPLHFGNGTRLTVT.

The genes are TRBV15 and TRBJ1-5, with D tentatively TRBD1 (5 bases). Trimming stripped 5 bases from V and 3 bases from J, with 11 bases between. CDR3 length: 14 amino acids. The germline V gene encodes CDR1 LNHNV and CDR2 YYDKDF (reference sequence). CDR3: CATSPREDNQPQHF. DNA of the CDR3: TGTGCCACCAGCCCCAGGGAAGACAATCAGCCCCAGCATTTT.

The V gene is TRBV28, the J gene TRBJ2-7; 8 bases line up with TRBD1. CDR3 length: 14 residues. Germline CDR1 reads MDHEN; CDR2 reads SYDVKM. J lost 4 bases, V lost 2 bases, and 4 bases had no gene match. The CDR3 DNA sequence: TGTGCCAGCAGTTTAACCGGGACAGGTTACGAGCAGTACTTC. Translated, it gives CASSLTGTGYEQYF.

The V and J genes are TRBV6-1 and TRBJ1-5; D uncertain. The germline V and J ends were trimmed by 3 bases and 3 bases, with 6 bases remaining between them. CDR3 length: 13 amino acids. Germline CDR1 is MNHNS and CDR2 is SASEGT. For the CDR3, the DNA is TGTGCCAGCAGTGACCCGTCCAATCAGCCCCAGCATTTT. As protein: CASSDPSNQPQHF.

This clone was seen a handful of times. This CDR3 is CSGARGGVFHEQFF. The CDR3 DNA follows: TGCAGCGGGGCCCGGGGGGGAGTTTTCCATGAGCAGTTCTTC. The V and J genes are TRBV29-1 and TRBJ2-1; 8 bases fit TRBD2. Looked up from germline, CDR1 is SQVTM and CDR2 is ANQGSEA. The CDR3 is 14 residues long. J was trimmed by 8 bases and V by 7 bases; bases with no gene match: 13.

The chain recombines TRBV28 with TRBJ2-2; 14 nucleotides align to TRBD2. V trimming: 6 bases; J trimming: 5 bases; junction bases outside the gene matches: 2. Germline-derived CDR1 and CDR2 are MDHEN and SYDVKM. CDR3 size: 15 residues. The CDR3 region has the DNA TGTGCCAGCAGAGGGACTAGCGGGAGAACCGGGGAGCTGTTTTTT. Protein product: CASRGTSGRTGELFF.

The chain is built from TRBV2 and TRBJ2-3; 8 nucleotides line up with TRBD2. Germline CDR1 reads SNHLY; CDR2 reads FYNNEI. V was clipped by 5 bases and J by 1 base; unmatched bases: 14. CDR3 length: 18 residues. This CDR3 reads CASSLSGSPFTGTDTQYF. In DNA form, the CDR3 reads TGTGCCAGCAGTCTAAGCGGGAGTCCCTTCACGGGCACAGATACGCAGTATTTT.

In its sample, this clone was seen once. The chain combines TRBV3-1 (or the pseudogene TRBV3-2) with TRBJ2-1, with 7 bases lining up with TRBD1. V shed 3 bases, J shed 14 bases, and the junction held 10 bases outside the gene matches. From germline, CDR1 is LGHDT and CDR2 YNNKEL (reference sequence). CDR3 length: 13 amino acids. This chain's CDR3 is CASSQPTGPYKFF. The CDR3 DNA reads TGTGCCAGCAGCCAGCCGACAGGGCCCTACAAGTTCTTC.

This clone was seen a single time. The gene calls are TRBV18 and TRBJ1-4; no clear D gene. This CDR3 has 16 amino acids. Looked up from germline, CDR1 is KGHSH and CDR2 is LQKENI. V was pared by 2 bases and J by 6 bases, with 16 bases between. DNA of the CDR3: TGTGCCAGCTCACCATCTTCGTGGCCGGAGGATGAAAAACTGTTTTTT. Protein: CASSPSSWPEDEKLFF.

The gene calls are TRBV19 and TRBJ1-1; D is undetermined. This CDR3 comprises 19 residues. The germline V and J ends were trimmed by 3 bases and 0 bases, with 23 bases remaining between them. The germline V gene encodes CDR1 LNHDA and CDR2 SQIVND (reference sequence). As DNA, the CDR3 is TGTGCCAGTAGTATGCCAGGACTCACGTTACGGGCGATGAACACTGAAGCTTTCTTT. Its protein is CASSMPGLTLRAMNTEAFF.

This chain uses TRBV7-9 with TRBJ2-2, with TRBD2 identical over 13 bases. Per the germline V gene, CDR1 is SEHNR and CDR2 is FQNEAQ (reference sequence). The CDR3 runs to 16 residues. Losses at the gene ends were 1 base for V and 7 bases for J; bases not matched to a gene: 3. The CDR3 DNA follows: TGTGCCAGCAGCTTAGGGACTAGCGGGAGATTCGGGGAGCTGTTTTTT. Encoded protein: CASSLGTSGRFGELFF.